This T cell receptor (beta chain) originates from a study of blood T cell repertoires in COVID-19. For the study at large: Samples representing acute and convalescent COVID-19 were sourced from the United States, Italy and Spain. PBMCs, B-cell-depleted T cells, or T cells were the source of the cDNA or gDNA that made up the material.

Membership in each cohort depended on participant-reported clinical history. Original handling: Reference gene primer amplification gave estimated nucleated cell counts. Clones were read by immunoSEQ multiplex PCR, and TCRdb kept only the in-frame ones, dropping some. The V and J calls and the clone size are those of that table, but D and trimming were determined from the DNA. The data hold some 210,000 clones, with roughly 90% observed a single time. The sample was PBMCs or T cells enriched from blood (not recorded which). The TCR originated in a man aged 18 to 35 with acute COVID-19.

The CDR3 DNA reads as TGTGCCAGCAGTTTGGGACTCAAAGAGACCCAGTACTTC. This translates into CASSLGLKETQYF. The chain couples TRBV27 to TRBJ2-5; weak D call: TRBD2 (6 bases). Germline loops: CDR1 MNHEY, CDR2 SMNVEV (reference sequence). V shed 3 bases and J shed 3 bases, with 8 bases lying between them. This CDR3 comprises 13 residues.